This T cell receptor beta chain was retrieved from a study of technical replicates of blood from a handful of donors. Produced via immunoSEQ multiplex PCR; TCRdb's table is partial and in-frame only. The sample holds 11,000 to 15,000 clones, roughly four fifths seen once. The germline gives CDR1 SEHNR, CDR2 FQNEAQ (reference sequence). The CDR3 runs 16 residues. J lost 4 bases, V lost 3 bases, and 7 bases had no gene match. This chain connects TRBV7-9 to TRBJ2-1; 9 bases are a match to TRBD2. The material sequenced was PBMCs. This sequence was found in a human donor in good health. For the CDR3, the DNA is TGTGCCAGCAGCTTGGGTCCTAGCGGGATTTACAATGAGCAGTTCTTC. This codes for CASSLGPSGIYNEQFF.